These 5 T cell receptor beta chains were sequenced from one sample in a study of blood T cell repertoires in COVID-19. Assay used: immunoSEQ multiplex PCR; TCRdb lists only in-frame clones, some missing. The sample carries more than 200,000 clones, approximately 90% recorded once. The sample comprised peripheral blood. These receptors all stem from a man younger than 40 with COVID-19, enrolled during active disease.

This clone was counted a single time. The rearrangement uses TRBV28 and TRBJ2-3; weak D call: TRBD1 (6 bases). The CDR3 is 15 residues long. V was trimmed by 0 bases and J by 0 bases, leaving 7 bases between them. The germline V gene encodes CDR1 MDHEN and CDR2 SYDVKM. The CDR3 sequence: CASSLWQGSTDTQYF. DNA of the CDR3: TGTGCCAGCAGTTTATGGCAGGGGAGCACAGATACGCAGTATTTT. Full variable domain (remainder filled in from reference TRBV28 and TRBJ2-3): DVKVTQSSRYLVKRTGEKVFLECVQDMDHENMFWYRQDPGLGLRLIYFSYDVKMKEKGDIPEGYSVSREKKERFSLILESASTNQTSMYLCASSLWQGSTDTQYFGPGTRLTVL.

This clone was seen a single time. V usage is TRBV7-3 and J usage is TRBJ1-6; D possibly corresponds to TRBD1 (5 bases). The V and J ends lost 8 bases and 6 bases respectively, with 14 bases between them. The germline V gene encodes CDR1 SGHTA and CDR2 FQGTGA. This CDR3 spans 14 amino acids. The CDR3 coding sequence is TGTGCCAGCTCTCCGGGGACTGCTAATTCACCCCTCCACTTT. Translating gives CASSPGTANSPLHF.

The genes are TRBV12-5 and TRBJ1-2; unclear D gene. The germline gives CDR1 LGHNT, CDR2 FRNRAP. This CDR3 region has 13 residues. V lost 0 bases and J 8 bases, leaving 10 bases between the germline ends. CDR3 sequence: CASGLVRSLGYTF. CDR3 DNA: TGTGCTAGTGGTTTGGTACGGAGTCTGGGCTACACCTTC.

The rearrangement uses TRBV5-6 and TRBJ1-5; D is perhaps TRBD1 (5 bases). The V and J ends lost 4 bases and 0 bases respectively, with 11 bases between them. The CDR3 contains 15 residues. Per the germline V gene, CDR1 is SGHDT and CDR2 is YYEEEE. The CDR3 DNA reads TGTGCCAGCAGCCCAGACGGGGGTAGCAATCAGCCCCAGCATTTT. Translating gives CASSPDGGSNQPQHF.

The CDR3 reads CASSLAFTGGSSYNSPLHF. Written as DNA, the CDR3 is TGTGCCAGCAGCTTAGCGTTTACGGGCGGGAGCTCCTATAATTCACCCCTCCACTTT. V is TRBV7-8 and J is TRBJ1-6; D unclear. Trimming cost V 0 bases and J 0 bases, with 15 bases left between them. There are 19 residues in the CDR3. Germline lookup yields CDR1 SGHVS and CDR2 FQNEAQ.